This T cell receptor beta chain is from a study of blood T cell repertoires in COVID-19. On the study more broadly: Some COVID-19 samples were acute and others convalescent; all came from the United States, Italy and Spain. T cells, B-cell-depleted T cells, or PBMCs provided the cDNA or gDNA that served as material.

In the original processing: For nucleated cells, counts were estimated from reference gene primer amplification. Measured with immunoSEQ multiplex PCR; TCRdb has only the in-frame clones, and not every one. V and J calls and clone size are as listed in that table; D and trimming were resolved from the DNA. Of about 33,000 clones in the sample, around 87% were seen once. Remarks on this clone: The sample holds other DNA sequences that translate to the same CDR3.

This CDR3 is 14 amino acids long. V was pared by 0 bases and J by 2 bases, with 1 base of the junction left unmatched. Germline CDR1 SGDLS, CDR2 YYNGEE. The J gene is TRBJ2-7, the V gene TRBV9; 8 positions agree with TRBD1. This clonotype originated in a man aged 70 or older with acute or convalescent COVID-19. Input material: peripheral blood. The CDR3 nucleotides read TGTGCCAGCAGCGTAGAGACAGGGGCCTACGAGCAGTACTTC. Its protein is CASSVETGAYEQYF.